A selection of T cell receptor beta chains follows, all from one sample in a study of shared clonotypes between healthy human individuals. Profiling relied on immunoSEQ multiplex PCR, and the TCRdb table lists in-frame clones only, not all of them. The sample yields about 1,900,000 clones, 85% to 95% seen once. Sequencing was performed on naive CD8+ T cells sorted from blood. The receptors shown here come from a man aged 18-30 years in good health. The CDR3 runs from the conserved cysteine through the conserved F or W. The D gene is left open where the match is weak. A row's size may be missing; if present it is once, few, many or a size class.

TRBV5-1	.	TRBJ2-7	.	TGCGCCAGCAGCTTGGTAGCGGTAGACTACGAGCAGTACTTC	CASSLVAVDYEQYF
TRBV9	.	TRBJ2-7	TRBD1	TGTGCCAGCAGCGTTTCAGGGGGAATGATCGAGCAGTACTTC	CASSVSGGMIEQYF
TRBV6-5	.	TRBJ2-7	.	TGTGCCAGCAGTTACGGGGTCGCCTACGAGCAGTACTTC	CASSYGVAYEQYF
TRBV30	.	TRBJ1-6	TRBD1	TGTGCCTGGAGTGATACAGGGGAATCACCCCTCCACTTT	CAWSDTGESPLHF
TRBV6-6	.	TRBJ2-2	TRBD1	TGTGCCAGCAGAAAACCCGGGACAGGGAACACCGGGGAGCTGTTTTTT	CASRKPGTGNTGELFF
TRBV19	.	TRBJ1-5	.	TGTGCCAGTAGGGGCGGTTATCAGCCCCAGCATTTT	CASRGGYQPQHF
TRBV7-8	.	TRBJ2-1	TRBD2	TGTGCCAGCAGCTTAGCTAGCGGGGCCTACAATGAGCAGTTCTTC	CASSLASGAYNEQFF
TRBV29-1	.	TRBJ2-3	TRBD2	TGCAGCGTTGACCGCGACCTAGCGGGGGGATACCCTAGCACAGATACGCAGTATTTT	CSVDRDLAGGYPSTDTQYF
TRBV19	.	TRBJ2-1	.	TGTGCCAGTAGCCCGACTAGCTCCTACAATGAGCAGTTCTTC	CASSPTSSYNEQFF
TRBV5-6	once	TRBJ1-2	.	TGTGCCAGCAGCTTGGCTGGGGCCGATGGCTACACCTTC	CASSLAGADGYTF
TRBV2	once	TRBJ1-2	.	TGTGCCACATTACAGGTTAACTATGGCTACACCTTC	CATLQVNYGYTF
TRBV6-1	.	TRBJ2-7	.	TGTGCCAGCAGTGAATTCGGGGACAAATACTGGGAGCAGTACTTC	CASSEFGDKYWEQYF
TRBV15	.	TRBJ2-5	.	TGTGCCACCGGAACAGGGTTCCAAGAGACCCAGTACTTC	CATGTGFQETQYF
TRBV28	.	TRBJ1-5	TRBD1	TGTGCCAGCAGCAACGACAGGGATGGACATAGCAATCAGCCCCAGCATTTT	CASSNDRDGHSNQPQHF
TRBV19	.	TRBJ1-5	.	TGTGCCAGTAGTATAATCTGGGACACCGATCAGCCCCAGCATTTT	CASSIIWDTDQPQHF
TRBV28	.	TRBJ1-5	.	TGTGCCAGCAGGGACCGGGACCTTTATCAGCCCCAGCATTTT	CASRDRDLYQPQHF
TRBV7-7	.	TRBJ2-5	.	TGTGCTAGCAGCCTACGGGACTTCGGGTATCGAGAGACCCAGTACTTC	CASSLRDFGYRETQYF
TRBV30	.	TRBJ2-1	.	TGTGCCTGGAGCGGAGCCGTCTCCTACAATGAGCAGTTCTTC	CAWSGAVSYNEQFF
TRBV6-4	.	TRBJ1-2	.	TGTGCCAGCAGTGATTCTCCCGGGTCGTCCTATGGCTACACCTTC	CASSDSPGSSYGYTF
TRBV10-2	.	TRBJ2-3	.	TGCGCCAGCGGGCAAAGCGGCACAGATACGCAGTATTTT	CASGQSGTDTQYF
TRBV7-2	.	TRBJ1-2	.	TGTGCCAGCAGCTTTAGGAACGTGGGGGCAAACTATGGCTACACCTTC	CASSFRNVGANYGYTF
TRBV4-1	.	TRBJ2-5	.	TGCGCCAGCAGCCAGGAGCAGATACAAGAGACCCAGTACTTC	CASSQEQIQETQYF
TRBV7-9	.	TRBJ2-7	TRBD1	TGTGCCAGCAGCGAAGGACAGGGAACCTACGAGCAGTACTTC	CASSEGQGTYEQYF
TRBV30	.	TRBJ2-7	.	TGTGCCTGGACCCGGGGGGCAGGAGAGTACGACGAGCAGTACTTC	CAWTRGAGEYDEQYF
TRBV28	few	TRBJ2-7	.	TGTGCCAGCAACGGGGGCGCCTACGAGCAGTACTTC	CASNGGAYEQYF
TRBV4-1	.	TRBJ2-5	TRBD2	TGCGCCAGCAGCCCCCCCCTAGCGGCCCAAGAGACCCAGTACTTC	CASSPPLAAQETQYF
TRBV20-1	.	TRBJ2-2	.	TGCAGTGCTCGAGACACCGGGGAGCTGTTTTTT	CSARDTGELFF
TRBV9	.	TRBJ2-1	.	TGTGCCAGCAGCGTAGGCAGCTACAATGAGCAGTTCTTC	CASSVGSYNEQFF
TRBV6-6	few	TRBJ1-5	.	TGTGCCAGCAGTTACCTCGACAGGTACAATCAGCCCCAGCATTTT	CASSYLDRYNQPQHF
TRBV4-1	.	TRBJ1-1	.	TGCGCCAGCAGCCAAGTTGACAGGTTGGACAGTGAAGCTTTCTTT	CASSQVDRLDSEAFF
TRBV11-2	.	TRBJ2-5	.	TGTGCCAGCAGCCCTCCCGAATGGGGGCAAGAGACCCAGTACTTC	CASSPPEWGQETQYF
TRBV6-1	.	TRBJ2-7	.	TGTGCCAGCAGCCCCCGACAGGTAGACTCCTACGAGCAGTACTTC	CASSPRQVDSYEQYF
TRBV7-9	.	TRBJ2-5	TRBD1	TGTGCCAGCAGTTACGGGACAGGGGCAGAGACCCAGTACTTC	CASSYGTGAETQYF
TRBV13	.	TRBJ2-3	TRBD2	TGTGCCAGCAGCTTCCCGACTAGCGAAGGGGATACGCAGTATTTT	CASSFPTSEGDTQYF
TRBV29-1	.	TRBJ1-1	.	TGCAGCGTTGAGGGACGCCGTGAAGCTTTCTTT	CSVEGRREAFF
TRBV27	.	TRBJ1-3	TRBD1	TGTGCCAGCAGTAAACCGGGACAGCGCTCTGGAAACACCATATATTTT	CASSKPGQRSGNTIYF
TRBV6-6	once	TRBJ2-1	TRBD2	TGTGCCAGCACCCAAGGGACTAGCGGGGCCCCCTGGTTCTTC	CASTQGTSGAPWFF
TRBV15	.	TRBJ2-7	TRBD1	TGTGCCACCAGCAGAGCCACAGGGGCCTCCTACGAGCAGTACTTC	CATSRATGASYEQYF
TRBV10-1	.	TRBJ1-1	TRBD1	TGCGCCAGCAGCCCAAGCCAACAGGGGGCAAACACTGAAGCTTTCTTT	CASSPSQQGANTEAFF
TRBV5-1	.	TRBJ1-1	.	TGCGCCAGCAGCTTTGTATCGGTTAACACTGAAGCTTTCTTT	CASSFVSVNTEAFF
TRBV2	.	TRBJ2-3	TRBD2	TGTGCCAGCAATCCCTTGGGCGGGGGGCATGACGCAGATACGCAGTATTTT	CASNPLGGGHDADTQYF
TRBV5-4	.	TRBJ1-4	.	TGTGCCAGCAGCTCGAATGAAAAACTGTTTTTT	CASSSNEKLFF